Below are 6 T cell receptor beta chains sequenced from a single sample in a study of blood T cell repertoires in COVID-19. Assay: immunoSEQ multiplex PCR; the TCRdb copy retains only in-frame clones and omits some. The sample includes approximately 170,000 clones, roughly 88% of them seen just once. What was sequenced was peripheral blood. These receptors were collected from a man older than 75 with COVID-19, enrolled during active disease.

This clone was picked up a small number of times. The CDR3 spells CASSGRTRKSYNEQFF. CDR3 in DNA: TGTGCCAGCAGTGGAAGAACTAGGAAGTCCTACAATGAGCAGTTCTTC. V and J are TRBV2 and TRBJ2-1, with a tentative D call TRBD2 (5 bases). The CDR3 is 16 residues long. Per the germline V gene, CDR1 is SNHLY and CDR2 is FYNNEI. The V end lost 4 bases, the J end lost 1 base, and 14 bases lay between the germline ends.

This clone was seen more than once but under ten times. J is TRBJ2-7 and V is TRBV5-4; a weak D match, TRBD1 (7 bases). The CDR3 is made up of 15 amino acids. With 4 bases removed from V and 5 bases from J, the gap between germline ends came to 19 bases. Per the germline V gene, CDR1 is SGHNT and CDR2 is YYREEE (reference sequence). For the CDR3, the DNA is TGTGCCAGCAGCCGGACGACAGGGAGGAGCGACGAGCAGTACTTC. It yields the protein CASSRTTGRSDEQYF.

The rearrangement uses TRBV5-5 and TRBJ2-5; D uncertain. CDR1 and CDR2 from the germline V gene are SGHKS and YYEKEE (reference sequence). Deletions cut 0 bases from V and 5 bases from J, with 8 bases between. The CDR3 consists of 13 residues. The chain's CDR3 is CASSLGPAETQYF. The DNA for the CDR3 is TGTGCCAGCAGCTTGGGGCCAGCGGAGACCCAGTACTTC.

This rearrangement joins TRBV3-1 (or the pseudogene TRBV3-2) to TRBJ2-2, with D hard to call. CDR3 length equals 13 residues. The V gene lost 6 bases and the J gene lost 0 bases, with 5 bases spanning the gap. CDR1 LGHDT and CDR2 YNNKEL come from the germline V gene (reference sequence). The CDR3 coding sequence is TGTGCCAGCAGGCAGGCGAACACCGGGGAGCTGTTTTTT. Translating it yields CASRQANTGELFF.

Written as DNA, the CDR3 is TGCGCCAGCAGCTTCCGGGAGGGGGGCTCCTACAATGAGCAGTTCTTC. It translates to CASSFREGGSYNEQFF. V is TRBV5-1 and J is TRBJ2-1; 8 positions agree with TRBD2. Germline V CDR1 and CDR2: SGHRS, YFSETQ. J lost 0 bases, V lost 2 bases, and 4 bases had no gene match. The CDR3 covers 16 residues.

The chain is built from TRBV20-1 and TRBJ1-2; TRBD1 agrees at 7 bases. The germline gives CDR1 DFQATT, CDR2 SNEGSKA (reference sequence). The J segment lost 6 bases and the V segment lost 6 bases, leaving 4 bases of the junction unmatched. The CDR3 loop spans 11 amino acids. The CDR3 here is CSAPGTDGYTF. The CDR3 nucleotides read TGCAGTGCCCCTGGGACAGATGGCTACACCTTC.